Presented here are 12 T cell receptor beta chains from one specimen sequenced in a study of immune evolution from preneoplasia to lung adenocarcinoma. Profiling relied on immunoSEQ multiplex PCR, and the TCRdb table lists in-frame clones only, not all of them. Of 11,000 to 15,000 clones in the sample, 70% to 90% were seen once. Sequenced: FFPE minimally invasive lung adenocarcinoma tissue. These receptors were taken from a person in their 70s with lung adenocarcinoma.

This clone was found once. This sequence joins TRBV28 and TRBJ2-7; 7 bases match TRBD1. This CDR3 region has 15 residues. CDR1 is MDHEN and CDR2 is SYDVKM in the germline V gene. V lost 6 bases, J lost 0 bases, and 8 bases stayed unmatched. CDR3 residues: CASSNRGPSSYEQYF. In nucleotides, the CDR3 is TGTGCCAGCAGCAACAGGGGCCCGAGCTCCTACGAGCAGTACTTC.

The chain links TRBV28 to TRBJ1-2; the match to TRBD1 covers 7 bases. The V and J ends lost 3 bases and 7 bases, in that order; junction bases with no gene match: 17. This CDR3 comprises 17 residues. Germline assignment: CDR1 MDHEN and CDR2 SYDVKM. The CDR3, as DNA: TGTGCCAGCAGTTTGTCCGGGGAGGGGGCCTTCTTATCTGGCTACACCTTC. Translating gives CASSLSGEGAFLSGYTF.

The genes are TRBV9 and TRBJ1-5; the match to TRBD1 covers 9 bases. J gave up 4 bases and V 3 bases, and 2 bases lay outside the gene matches. Germline lookup yields CDR1 SGDLS and CDR2 YYNGEE. The CDR3 sequence is 14 residues long. The chain's CDR3 is CASSGGTGNQPQHF. The CDR3 nucleotides read TGTGCCAGCAGCGGGGGGACAGGGAATCAGCCCCAGCATTTT.

V usage is TRBV30 and J usage is TRBJ2-7; no definite D call. Trimming cost V 0 bases and J 7 bases, with 13 bases left between them. CDR1 is GTSNPN, CDR2 SVGIG, per germline (reference sequence). The CDR3 sequence is 13 residues long. The CDR3 sequence: CAWSVEWPREQYF. The DNA for the CDR3 is TGTGCCTGGAGTGTAGAATGGCCGAGAGAGCAGTACTTC.

J is TRBJ1-1 and V is TRBV7-9; D not certain. The CDR3 extends over 14 amino acids. Germline V gene lookup returns CDR1 SEHNR and CDR2 FQNEAQ (reference sequence). The germline V and J ends were trimmed by 7 bases and 3 bases, with 15 bases remaining between them. CDR3 sequence reads: CASNRVTGYTEAFF. CDR3 DNA sequence: TGTGCCAGCAACCGAGTGACCGGGTACACTGAAGCTTTCTTT.

The V gene is TRBV7-3, the J gene TRBJ2-3; no firm D call. The V gene lost 3 bases and the J gene lost 2 bases, with 9 bases spanning the gap. CDR3 length equals 14 residues. Germline assignment: CDR1 SGHTA and CDR2 FQGTGA. CDR3 sequence reads: CASSLAAFTDTQYF. CDR3 nucleotides: TGTGCCAGCAGCTTGGCAGCTTTCACAGATACGCAGTATTTT. Together with reference TRBV7-3 and TRBJ2-3, the CDR3 gives the full variable domain: GAGVSQTPSNKVTEKGKYVELRCDPISGHTALYWYRQSLGQGPEFLIYFQGTGAADDSGLPNDRFFAVRPEGSVSTLKIQRTERGDSAVYLCASSLAAFTDTQYFGPGTRLTVL.

This chain connects TRBV2 to TRBJ1-5, with D unclear. In germline, CDR1 is SNHLY, CDR2 FYNNEI. The CDR3 totals 13 residues. Trimming removed 3 bases from V and 5 bases from J, with 8 bases in between. The CDR3 protein is CASSDSSDQPQHF. DNA for the CDR3: TGTGCCAGCAGTGACAGCTCCGATCAGCCCCAGCATTTT.

The rearrangement joins TRBV11-2 to TRBJ1-3; 7 positions agree with TRBD1. The germline CDR1 and CDR2 sequences are SGHAT and FQNNGV. CDR3 size: 14 residues. V gave up 3 bases and J gave up 8 bases; unmatched junction bases: 7. The CDR3 here is CASSFGGGQDTIYF. CDR3 nucleotides: TGTGCCAGCAGCTTTGGAGGGGGCCAAGACACCATATATTTT.

This clone showed up just once. The gene calls are TRBV11-2 and TRBJ2-5; D is undetermined. The CDR3 is 11 amino acids. Germline CDR1 is SGHAT and CDR2 is FQNNGV. V gave up 6 bases and J gave up 4 bases, with 6 bases separating them. CDR3 DNA: TGTGCCAGCAGAACTGTAGAGACCCAGTACTTC. Translated, it gives CASRTVETQYF.

This chain uses TRBV28 with TRBJ2-3; 10 nucleotides agree with TRBD2. J lost 6 bases, V lost 10 bases, and 22 bases had no gene match. CDR3 size: 18 residues. In germline, CDR1 is MDHEN, CDR2 SYDVKM. The CDR3 DNA reads TGTGCCACCTCCGGGACGGGAAGGACTAGCGGTCCCGCGGATACGCAGTATTTT. Its translation is CATSGTGRTSGPADTQYF.

A single count supports this clone. V and J are TRBV5-4 and TRBJ1-4; 10 nucleotides line up with TRBD1. This CDR3 contains 15 residues. V trimming: 4 bases; J trimming: 4 bases; junction bases outside the gene matches: 4. Per germline, CDR1 SGHNT and CDR2 YYREEE (reference sequence). CDR3 amino acids: CASSGGQGINEKLFF. CDR3 nucleotide sequence: TGTGCCAGCAGCGGGGGACAGGGGATTAATGAAAAACTGTTTTTT.

The CDR3 DNA reads as TGTGCCAGCTGGACTAGCGGAAACACTGAAGCTTTCTTT. Its protein is CASWTSGNTEAFF. The J gene is TRBJ1-1, the V gene TRBV5-6, with D hard to call. CDR1 and CDR2 (germline): SGHDT, YYEEEE. V was cut by 7 bases and J by 2 bases, with 12 bases left in between. This CDR3 is built from 13 residues.